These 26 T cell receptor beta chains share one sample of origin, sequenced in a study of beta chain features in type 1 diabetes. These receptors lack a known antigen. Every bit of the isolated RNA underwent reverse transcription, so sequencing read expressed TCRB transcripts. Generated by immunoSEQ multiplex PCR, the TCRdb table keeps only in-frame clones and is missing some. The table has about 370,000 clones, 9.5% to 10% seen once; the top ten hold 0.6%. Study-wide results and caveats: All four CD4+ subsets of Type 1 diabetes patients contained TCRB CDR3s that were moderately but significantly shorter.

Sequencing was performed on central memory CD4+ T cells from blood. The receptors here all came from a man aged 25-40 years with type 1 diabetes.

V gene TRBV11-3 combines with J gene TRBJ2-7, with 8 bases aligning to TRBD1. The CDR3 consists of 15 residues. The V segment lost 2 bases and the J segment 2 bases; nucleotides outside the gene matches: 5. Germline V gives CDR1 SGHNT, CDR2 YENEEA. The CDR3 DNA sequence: TGTGCCAGCAGCTTAATGACAGGGGCGACCTACGAGCAGTACTTC. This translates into CASSLMTGATYEQYF.

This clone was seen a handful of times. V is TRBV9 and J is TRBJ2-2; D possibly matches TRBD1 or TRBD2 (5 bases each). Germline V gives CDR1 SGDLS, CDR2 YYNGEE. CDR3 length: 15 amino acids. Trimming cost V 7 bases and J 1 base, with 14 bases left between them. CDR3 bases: TGTGCCAGCGACCCCGGGACGGGGAACACCGGGGAGCTGTTTTTT. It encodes CASDPGTGNTGELFF.

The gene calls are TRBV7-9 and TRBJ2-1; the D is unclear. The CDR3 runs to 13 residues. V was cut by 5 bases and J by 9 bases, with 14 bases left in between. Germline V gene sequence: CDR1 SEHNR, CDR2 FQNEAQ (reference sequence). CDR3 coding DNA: TGTGCCAGCAGCCTTGAGATTGGTGGTGAGCAGTTCTTC. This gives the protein CASSLEIGGEQFF.

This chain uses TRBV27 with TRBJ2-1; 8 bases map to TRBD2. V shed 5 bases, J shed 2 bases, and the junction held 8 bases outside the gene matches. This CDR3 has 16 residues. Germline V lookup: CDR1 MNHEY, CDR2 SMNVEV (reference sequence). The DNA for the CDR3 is TGTGCCAGCAGTCGCAACTGGCGGGGGGCCTACAATGAGCAGTTCTTC. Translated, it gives CASSRNWRGAYNEQFF.

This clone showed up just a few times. CDR3 in amino acids: CASSQARGTSYNEQFF. CDR3 bases: TGTGCCAGCAGCCAGGCTAGGGGGACCTCCTACAATGAGCAGTTCTTC. The genes are TRBV4-2 and TRBJ2-1; D might be TRBD1 (6 bases). Looked up from germline, CDR1 is LGHNA and CDR2 is YNFKEQ. The V gene lost 3 bases and the J gene lost 0 bases, with 12 bases spanning the gap. CDR3 length: 16 amino acids.

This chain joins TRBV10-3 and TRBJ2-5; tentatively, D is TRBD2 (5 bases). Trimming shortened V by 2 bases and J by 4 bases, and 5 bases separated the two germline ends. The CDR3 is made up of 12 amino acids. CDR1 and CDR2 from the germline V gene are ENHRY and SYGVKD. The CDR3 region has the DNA TGTGCCATCAGTGAGGGAGGAGAGACCCAGTACTTC. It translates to CAISEGGETQYF.

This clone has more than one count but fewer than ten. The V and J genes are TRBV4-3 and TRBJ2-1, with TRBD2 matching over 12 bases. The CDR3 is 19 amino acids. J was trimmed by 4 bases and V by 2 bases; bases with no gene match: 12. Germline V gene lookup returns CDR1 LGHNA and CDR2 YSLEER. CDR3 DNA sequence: TGCGCCAGCAGCCAAAGATCTGCTAGCGGGAGGGCAGGTTACAATGAGCAGTTCTTC. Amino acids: CASSQRSASGRAGYNEQFF.

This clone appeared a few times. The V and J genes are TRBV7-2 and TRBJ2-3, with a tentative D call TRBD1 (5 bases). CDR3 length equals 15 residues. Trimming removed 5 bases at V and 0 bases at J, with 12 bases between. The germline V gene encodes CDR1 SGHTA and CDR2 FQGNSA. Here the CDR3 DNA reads TGTGCCAGCAGCCTTACGAAGGGGAGCACAGATACGCAGTATTTT. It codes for CASSLTKGSTDTQYF.

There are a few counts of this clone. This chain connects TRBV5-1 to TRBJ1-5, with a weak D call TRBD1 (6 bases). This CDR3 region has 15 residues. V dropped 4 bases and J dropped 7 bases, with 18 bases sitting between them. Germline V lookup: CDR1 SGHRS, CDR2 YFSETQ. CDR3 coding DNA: TGCGCCAGCAGCCCGGCCCCGGGACAAGGACAGCCCCAGCATTTT. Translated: CASSPAPGQGQPQHF. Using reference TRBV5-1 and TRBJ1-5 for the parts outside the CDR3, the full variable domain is KAGVTQTPRYLIKTRGQQVTLSCSPISGHRSVSWYQQTPGQGLQFLFEYFSETQRNKGNFPGRFSGRQFSNSRSEMNVSTLELGDSALYLCASSPAPGQGQPQHFGDGTRLSIL.

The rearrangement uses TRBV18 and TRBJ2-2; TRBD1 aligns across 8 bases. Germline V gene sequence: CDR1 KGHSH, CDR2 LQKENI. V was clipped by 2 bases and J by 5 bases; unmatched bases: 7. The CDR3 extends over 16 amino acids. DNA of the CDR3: TGTGCCAGCTCACCATCGCAGGGGGCGGAAACCGGGGAGCTGTTTTTT. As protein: CASSPSQGAETGELFF. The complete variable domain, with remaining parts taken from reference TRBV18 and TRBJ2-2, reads NAGVMQNPRHLVRRRGQEARLRCSPMKGHSHVYWYRQLPEEGLKFMVYLQKENIIDESGMPKERFSAEFPKEGPSILRIQQVVRGDSAAYFCASSPSQGAETGELFFGEGSRLTVL.

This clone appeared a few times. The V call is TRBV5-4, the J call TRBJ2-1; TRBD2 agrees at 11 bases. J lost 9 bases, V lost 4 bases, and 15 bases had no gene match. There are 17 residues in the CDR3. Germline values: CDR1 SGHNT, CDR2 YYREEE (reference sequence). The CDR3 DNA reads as TGTGCCAGCAGCCGTGGGGTCGGGACTAGCGGTTCAGGTGAGCAGTTCTTC. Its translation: CASSRGVGTSGSGEQFF.

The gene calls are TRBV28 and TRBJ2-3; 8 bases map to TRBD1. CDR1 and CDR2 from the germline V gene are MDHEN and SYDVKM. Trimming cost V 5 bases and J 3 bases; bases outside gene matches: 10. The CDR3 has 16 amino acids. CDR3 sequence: CASSPRTGSWTDTQYF. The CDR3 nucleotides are TGTGCCAGCAGTCCCCGGACAGGGAGTTGGACAGATACGCAGTATTTT. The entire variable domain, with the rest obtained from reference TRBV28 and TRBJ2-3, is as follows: DVKVTQSSRYLVKRTGEKVFLECVQDMDHENMFWYRQDPGLGLRLIYFSYDVKMKEKGDIPEGYSVSREKKERFSLILESASTNQTSMYLCASSPRTGSWTDTQYFGPGTRLTVL.

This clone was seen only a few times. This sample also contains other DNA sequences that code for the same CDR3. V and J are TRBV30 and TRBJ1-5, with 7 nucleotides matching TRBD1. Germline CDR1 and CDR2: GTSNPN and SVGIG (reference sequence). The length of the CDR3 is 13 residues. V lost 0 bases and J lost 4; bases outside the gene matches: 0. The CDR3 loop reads CAWSVQGNQPQHF. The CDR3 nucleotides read TGTGCCTGGAGTGTACAGGGGAATCAGCCCCAGCATTTT.

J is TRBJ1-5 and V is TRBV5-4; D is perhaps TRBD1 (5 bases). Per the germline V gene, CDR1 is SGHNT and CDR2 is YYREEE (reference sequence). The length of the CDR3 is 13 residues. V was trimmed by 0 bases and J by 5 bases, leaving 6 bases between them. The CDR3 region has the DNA TGTGCCAGCAGCTTGGACAGGTATCAGCCCCAGCATTTT. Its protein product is CASSLDRYQPQHF.

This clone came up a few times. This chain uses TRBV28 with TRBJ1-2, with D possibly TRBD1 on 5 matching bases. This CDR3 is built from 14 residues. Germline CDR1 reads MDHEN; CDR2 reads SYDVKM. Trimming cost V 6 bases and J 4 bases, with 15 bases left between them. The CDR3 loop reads CASSPGLGGYGYTF. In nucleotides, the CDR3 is TGTGCCAGCAGCCCCGGGTTGGGGGGCTATGGCTACACCTTC.

CDR3 region: CASSLGQGPYGYTF. CDR3 coding DNA: TGTGCCAGCAGCTTAGGACAGGGGCCCTATGGCTACACCTTC. The chain has TRBV7-9 and TRBJ1-2; 8 bases align to TRBD1. Per germline, CDR1 SEHNR and CDR2 FQNEAQ (reference sequence). The CDR3 has 14 amino acids. The ends lost 1 base at V and 4 bases at J; junction bases unmatched: 2.

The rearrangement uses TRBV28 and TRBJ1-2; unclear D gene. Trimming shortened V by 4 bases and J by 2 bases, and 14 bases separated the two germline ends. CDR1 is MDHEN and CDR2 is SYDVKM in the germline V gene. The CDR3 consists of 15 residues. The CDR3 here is CASSSPTFLNYGYTF. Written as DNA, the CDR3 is TGTGCCAGCAGTTCCCCGACTTTTCTGAACTATGGCTACACCTTC.

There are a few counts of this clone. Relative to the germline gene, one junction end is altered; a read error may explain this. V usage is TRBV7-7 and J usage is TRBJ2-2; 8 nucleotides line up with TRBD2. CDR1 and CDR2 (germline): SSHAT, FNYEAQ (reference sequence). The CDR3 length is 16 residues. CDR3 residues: CASSLVAGGNTGELFF. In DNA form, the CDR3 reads TGTGCTAGCAGCTTAGTTGCGGGAGGGAACACCGGGGAGCTGTTTTTT.

Here the CDR3 reads CASSVYSYGYTF. CDR3 sequence (DNA): TGTGCCAGCAGCGTATACAGCTATGGCTACACCTTC. The chain has TRBV7-2 and TRBJ1-2, with D uncertain. Germline V gives CDR1 SGHTA, CDR2 FQGNSA. V lost 5 bases and J 4 bases, leaving 8 bases between the germline ends. There are 12 residues in the CDR3.

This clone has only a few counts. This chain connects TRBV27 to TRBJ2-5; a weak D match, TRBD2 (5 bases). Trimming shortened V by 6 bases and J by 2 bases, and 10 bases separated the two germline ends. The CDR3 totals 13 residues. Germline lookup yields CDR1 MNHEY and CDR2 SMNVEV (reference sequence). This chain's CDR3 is CASSQRGQETQYF. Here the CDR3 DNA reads TGTGCCAGCAGCCAACGGGGACAAGAGACCCAGTACTTC.

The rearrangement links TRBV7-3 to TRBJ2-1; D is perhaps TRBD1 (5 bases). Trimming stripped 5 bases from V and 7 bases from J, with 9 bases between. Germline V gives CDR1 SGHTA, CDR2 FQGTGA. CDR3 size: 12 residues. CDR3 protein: CASSATANEQFF. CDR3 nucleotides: TGTGCCAGCAGCGCGACAGCAAATGAGCAGTTCTTC.

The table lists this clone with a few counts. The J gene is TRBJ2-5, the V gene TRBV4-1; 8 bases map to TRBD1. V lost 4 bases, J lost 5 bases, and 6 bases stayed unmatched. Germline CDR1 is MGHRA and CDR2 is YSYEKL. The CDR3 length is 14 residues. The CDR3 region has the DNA TGCGCCAGCAGCCCCGGACAGGGTCTGGAGACCCAGTACTTC. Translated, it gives CASSPGQGLETQYF.

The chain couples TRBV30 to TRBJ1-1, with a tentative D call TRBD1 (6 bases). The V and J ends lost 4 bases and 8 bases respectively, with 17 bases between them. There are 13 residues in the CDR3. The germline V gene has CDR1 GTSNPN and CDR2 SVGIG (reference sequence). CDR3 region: CAWNRGAGPEAFF. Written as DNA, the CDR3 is TGTGCCTGGAATAGGGGGGCAGGGCCCGAAGCTTTCTTT.

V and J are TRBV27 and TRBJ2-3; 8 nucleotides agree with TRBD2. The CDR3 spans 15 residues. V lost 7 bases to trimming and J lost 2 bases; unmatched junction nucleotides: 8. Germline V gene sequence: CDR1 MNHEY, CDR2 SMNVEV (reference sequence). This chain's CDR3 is CASTRAGVYTDTQYF. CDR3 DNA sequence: TGTGCCAGCACCCGAGCGGGAGTATACACAGATACGCAGTATTTT.

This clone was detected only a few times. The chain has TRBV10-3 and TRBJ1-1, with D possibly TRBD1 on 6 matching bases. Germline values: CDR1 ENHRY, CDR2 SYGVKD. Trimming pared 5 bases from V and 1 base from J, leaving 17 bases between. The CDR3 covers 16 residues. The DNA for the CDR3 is TGTGCCATCAGTTCTTGGGGGGGCCCAGGGAACACTGAAGCTTTCTTT. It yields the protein CAISSWGGPGNTEAFF.

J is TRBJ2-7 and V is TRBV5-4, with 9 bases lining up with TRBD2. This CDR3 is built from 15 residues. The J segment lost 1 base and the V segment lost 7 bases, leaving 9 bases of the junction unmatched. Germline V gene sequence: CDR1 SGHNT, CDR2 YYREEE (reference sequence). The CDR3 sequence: CASGEPGLASYEQYF. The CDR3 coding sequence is TGTGCCAGCGGGGAACCGGGACTAGCTTCCTACGAGCAGTACTTC. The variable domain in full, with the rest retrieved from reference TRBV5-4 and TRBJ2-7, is ETGVTQSPTHLIKTRGQQVTLRCSSQSGHNTVSWYQQALGQGPQFIFQYYREEENGRGNFPPRFSGLQFPNYSSELNVNALELDDSALYLCASGEPGLASYEQYFGPGTRLTVT.